The 6 T cell receptor beta chains reported below all come from one sample, sequenced in a study of CD8 T cells in cerebrospinal fluid in Alzheimer's disease. TCRdb re-called the 10x single-cell sequencing reads and catalogs CDR3 proteins one per entry, DNA excluded. The sample includes around 1,200 distinct CDR3 sequences. Sample: cerebrospinal fluid. These receptors were obtained from a human donor in good health.

This clonotype is medium-sized by frequency. This chain joins TRBV5-6 and TRBJ1-2. The germline gives CDR1 SGHDT, CDR2 YYEEEE. The CDR3 sequence is 12 residues long. This chain's CDR3 is CASSLEDYGYTF. The whole variable domain, remainder taken from reference TRBV5-6 and TRBJ1-2, is DAGVTQSPTHLIKTRGQQVTLRCSPKSGHDTVSWYQQALGQGPQFIFQYYEEEERQRGNFPDRFSGHQFPNYSSELNVNALLLGDSALYLCASSLEDYGYTFGSGTRLTVV.

By frequency, this clonotype is medium-sized. The genes are TRBV7-2 and TRBJ1-2; TCRdb indicates TRBD1, and absent DNA this call remains unverified. The CDR3 sequence is 14 residues long. The germline gives CDR1 SGHTA, CDR2 FQGNSA. This chain's CDR3 is CASSLAQGNYGYTF.

Measured by frequency, this clonotype is medium-sized. The V gene is TRBV6-6, the J gene TRBJ2-3; TCRdb reports TRBD2, a call that lacks DNA to check it against. The germline V gene encodes CDR1 MNHNY and CDR2 SVGAGI (reference sequence). The CDR3 sequence is 17 residues long. CDR3 sequence reads: CASSTSLGGTSTDTQYF.

This clonotype is called medium-sized based on its frequency. The J gene is TRBJ2-3, the V gene TRBV4-2; TCRdb reports TRBD2, a call that lacks DNA to check it against. Per the germline V gene, CDR1 is LGHNA and CDR2 is YNFKEQ. The CDR3 contains 15 residues. CDR3: CASSQDKSGRDTQYF.

By frequency, this clonotype is large. This chain connects TRBV3-1 to TRBJ2-3; checking the TCRdb D call of TRBD2 is not possible without DNA. The CDR3 has 15 amino acids. Germline values: CDR1 LGHDT, CDR2 YNNKEL (reference sequence). CDR3 loop: CASSRPAGGPDTQYF.

Measured by frequency, this clonotype is medium-sized. The chain is built from TRBV5-1 and TRBJ1-2; TCRdb gives TRBD1 as the D gene, but with no DNA this cannot be confirmed. The CDR3 has 16 residues. Germline V gene sequence: CDR1 SGHRS, CDR2 YFSETQ. CDR3 loop: CASSSQPEGLGYGYTF.